These 27 T cell receptor beta chains were sequenced from one sample in a study of blood T cell repertoires in COVID-19. Here immunoSEQ multiplex PCR was the method, and the copy in TCRdb shows in-frame clones only, minus some. Of about 120,000 clones in the sample, over 85% were seen once. The sequencing sample was made of peripheral blood. Receptor source: a man between 60 and 75 years old with COVID-19, enrolled during active disease.

V and J are TRBV30 and TRBJ1-1, with D unresolved. Germline lookup yields CDR1 GTSNPN and CDR2 SVGIG (reference sequence). V was pared by 4 bases and J by 1 base, with 10 bases between. The CDR3 extends over 13 amino acids. The CDR3 loop is CAWISEGNTEAFF. The CDR3 bases are TGTGCCTGGATAAGCGAGGGGAACACTGAAGCTTTCTTT.

The chain uses TRBV3-1 (or the pseudogene TRBV3-2) and TRBJ2-5; 8 bases are shared with TRBD1. With 6 bases clipped from V and 2 bases from J, the junction kept 5 bases outside the gene matches. Germline CDR1 LGHDT, CDR2 YNNKEL (reference sequence). This CDR3 comprises 14 residues. In nucleotides, the CDR3 is TGTGCCAGCAGTCAACAGGGGGGTCAAGAGACCCAGTACTTC. Translation: CASSQQGGQETQYF.

The gene calls are TRBV21-1 and TRBJ1-2. TRBV21-1 is recorded as a pseudogene. The CDR3 has 11 residues. The CDR3 sequence is CATTGCYGYTF. The CDR3, as DNA: TGTGCCACCACCGGTTGCTATGGCTACACCTTC.

The DNA of the CDR3 is TGTGCCAGCAGCTTAATCTTAGATACGCAGTATTTT. This gives the protein CASSLILDTQYF. The chain uses TRBV11-3 and TRBJ2-3; no clear D. Between the trimmed V and J ends, which lost 2 bases and 5 bases, there was a span of 5 bases. Germline V gene data show CDR1 as SGHNT and CDR2 as YENEEA. The CDR3 spans 12 residues.

This clone was detected a few times. The rearrangement links TRBV7-9 to TRBJ2-1, with a possible D match to TRBD1 (5 bases). The CDR3 has 13 amino acids. V was clipped by 1 base and J by 4 bases, with 5 bases between them. Germline CDR1 reads SEHNR; CDR2 reads FQNEAQ (reference sequence). The chain's CDR3 is CASSLGQYNEQFF. In DNA, the CDR3 is TGTGCCAGCAGCTTAGGACAGTACAATGAGCAGTTCTTC.

V is TRBV19 and J is TRBJ2-4, with 7 nucleotides matching TRBD1. The CDR3 runs 19 residues. The germline CDR1 and CDR2 sequences are LNHDA and SQIVND (reference sequence). The ends lost 3 bases at V and 2 bases at J; junction bases unmatched: 16. CDR3 loop: CASSIDGTDRLTTKNIQYF. As DNA, the CDR3 is TGTGCCAGTAGTATCGATGGGACGGACAGGTTGACAACCAAAAACATTCAGTACTTC.

The genes are TRBV5-1 and TRBJ2-7; D is possibly TRBD1 (5 bases). The germline V gene encodes CDR1 SGHRS and CDR2 YFSETQ. The V end was cut by 5 bases, the J end by 6 bases, with 12 bases between. The length of the CDR3 is 12 residues. The CDR3 region has the DNA TGCGCCAGCAGATCAGGGTTTAGCGAGCAGTACTTC. The encoded protein is CASRSGFSEQYF.

This chain joins TRBV4-1 and TRBJ2-4; TRBD2 is a possible D gene (7 bases). The CDR3 consists of 16 residues. Germline values: CDR1 MGHRA, CDR2 YSYEKL. V lost 3 bases and J 5 bases, leaving 17 bases between the germline ends. CDR3 DNA sequence: TGCGCCAGCAGCCAGCCTTATCAGGGGAGGGAAAACATTCAGTACTTC. Its protein is CASSQPYQGRENIQYF.

The chain is built from TRBV21-1 and TRBJ2-5; the table's D call, TRBD2, was not checked against the DNA. TRBV21-1 is noted as a pseudogene. This CDR3 region has 16 residues. The CDR3 bases are TGTGCCAGCAGCAAAGATCGGTGCGGGATGAAAGAGACCCAGTACTTC. This codes for CASSKDRCGMKETQYF.

This chain uses TRBV2 with TRBJ1-2; 10 bases line up with TRBD1. In germline, CDR1 is SNHLY, CDR2 FYNNEI. The CDR3 loop spans 16 amino acids. Trimming removed 10 bases from V and 2 bases from J; junction bases left unmatched: 13. The DNA for the CDR3 is TGTGCCACGGAGGGGACGCGGACAGGGGGAAACTATGGCTACACCTTC. As protein: CATEGTRTGGNYGYTF.

Comment on this clone: The junction departs from the called germline gene at one end, perhaps through a read error. The chain combines TRBV10-3 with TRBJ2-1, with TRBD2 identical over 11 bases. The length of the CDR3 is 14 residues. CDR1 is ENHRY and CDR2 is SYGVKD in the germline V gene. In DNA form, the CDR3 reads TGTGCCATCAGTCTGCCTGGGACTAGCGGTAGATGGATCTTC. It is translated as CAISLPGTSGRWIF.

V gene TRBV11-2 combines with J gene TRBJ1-2; 7 bases agree with TRBD1. Unmatched junction bases numbered 5, after V lost 5 bases and J lost 5 bases. This CDR3 spans 13 amino acids. The germline CDR1 and CDR2 sequences are SGHAT and FQNNGV. The CDR3 here is CASSPVTGYGYTF. CDR3 coding DNA: TGTGCCAGCAGCCCTGTGACAGGGTATGGCTACACCTTC. Based on the CDR3 plus reference TRBV11-2 and TRBJ1-2, the full variable domain is EAGVAQSPRYKIIEKRQSVAFWCNPISGHATLYWYQQILGQGPKLLIQFQNNGVVDDSQLPKDRFSAERLKGVDSTLKIQPAKLEDSAVYLCASSPVTGYGYTFGSGTRLTVV.

The chain uses TRBV3-1 (or the pseudogene TRBV3-2) and TRBJ1-1; 7 bases line up with TRBD1. CDR3 length: 14 residues. Germline values: CDR1 LGHDT, CDR2 YNNKEL (reference sequence). The V segment lost 1 base and the J segment 4 bases; nucleotides outside the gene matches: 3. CDR3 DNA: TGTGCCAGCAGCCAAGGTGACAGGGTCACTGAAGCTTTCTTT. Translated, it gives CASSQGDRVTEAFF.

V is TRBV6-6 and J is TRBJ2-7; 13 nucleotides line up with TRBD2. CDR3 length equals 16 residues. Trimming removed 0 bases from V and 3 bases from J; junction bases left unmatched: 2. Germline V gene data show CDR1 as MNHNY and CDR2 as SVGAGI (reference sequence). CDR3: CASSYSRTSGSYEQYF. CDR3 nucleotide sequence: TGTGCCAGCAGTTACTCTCGGACTAGCGGGAGCTACGAGCAGTACTTC.

The rearrangement uses TRBV12-3 or TRBV12-4 and TRBJ2-7; a possible D gene is TRBD2 (6 bases). V lost 7 bases, J lost 4 bases, and 14 bases lay in between. The CDR3 has 13 amino acids. CDR3 protein: CASTGREMYEQYF. The DNA for the CDR3 is TGTGCCAGCACCGGACGGGAGATGTACGAGCAGTACTTC.

The V call is TRBV10-1, the J call TRBJ2-3, with 11 bases fitting TRBD2. Germline V CDR1 and CDR2: WNHNN, SYGVQD (reference sequence). CDR3 length: 15 residues. With 6 bases clipped from V and 1 base from J, the junction kept 3 bases outside the gene matches. The chain's CDR3 is CASSAGLAGTDTQYF. CDR3 nucleotide sequence: TGCGCCAGCAGCGCGGGACTAGCGGGCACAGATACGCAGTATTTT.

V usage is TRBV5-1 and J usage is TRBJ2-3, with 7 bases matching TRBD2. Germline V lookup: CDR1 SGHRS, CDR2 YFSETQ. V was pared by 4 bases and J by 2 bases, with 7 bases of the junction left unmatched. The CDR3 extends over 15 amino acids. The CDR3: CASSPAAGDTDTQYF. Written as DNA, the CDR3 is TGCGCCAGCAGCCCCGCTGCGGGGGACACAGATACGCAGTATTTT.

The rearrangement joins TRBV28 to TRBJ1-1, with TRBD1 identical over 9 bases. The CDR3 sequence is 12 residues long. CDR1 MDHEN and CDR2 SYDVKM come from the germline V gene. V shed 6 bases, J shed 11 bases, and the junction held 7 bases outside the gene matches. The CDR3, as DNA: TGTGCCAGCAGACAACAGGGGGCGAATGCTTTCTTT. Translating it yields CASRQQGANAFF.

The rearrangement uses TRBV18 and TRBJ2-4; tentative D call: TRBD1 (6 bases). The germline V and J ends were trimmed by 4 bases and 6 bases, with 10 bases remaining between them. Germline assignment: CDR1 KGHSH and CDR2 LQKENI. The CDR3 contains 13 residues. CDR3 residues: CASSQEQGNIQYF. CDR3 DNA: TGTGCCAGCTCACAGGAACAGGGAAACATTCAGTACTTC.

This sequence joins TRBV7-3 and TRBJ2-3, with a weak D call TRBD2 (6 bases). Germline CDR1 and CDR2: SGHTA and FQGTGA. The CDR3 totals 17 residues. Trimming cost V 6 bases and J 0 bases, with 19 bases left between them. CDR3 nucleotide sequence: TGTGCCAGCAGTCGGGGGAACCGGCCCCCAAGCACAGATACGCAGTATTTT. Its protein is CASSRGNRPPSTDTQYF. The whole variable domain, remainder taken from reference TRBV7-3 and TRBJ2-3, is GAGVSQTPSNKVTEKGKYVELRCDPISGHTALYWYRQSLGQGPEFLIYFQGTGAADDSGLPNDRFFAVRPEGSVSTLKIQRTERGDSAVYLCASSRGNRPPSTDTQYFGPGTRLTVL.

Here the CDR3 DNA reads TGTGCCAGCAGTTTAGTAGACGAGCAGTACTTC. Protein: CASSLVDEQYF. This chain connects TRBV28 to TRBJ2-7, with D uncertain. Between the trimmed V and J ends, which lost 2 bases and 5 bases, there was a span of 4 bases. The CDR3 totals 11 residues. CDR1 and CDR2 (germline): MDHEN, SYDVKM.

The chain links TRBV19 to TRBJ2-1; D might be TRBD1 (8 bases). V was cut by 4 bases and J by 6 bases, with 16 bases left in between. The length of the CDR3 is 15 residues. CDR1 and CDR2 (germline): LNHDA, SQIVND (reference sequence). The CDR3 DNA reads as TGTGCCAGTAGTAAAGCGACAGGGGAGGGCAATGAGCAGTTCTTC. This translates into CASSKATGEGNEQFF.

CDR3 in amino acids: CASSLKTRFAGELFF. The CDR3 bases are TGTGCCAGCAGCCTAAAGACTAGGTTCGCCGGGGAGCTGTTTTTT. This chain links TRBV7-3 with TRBJ2-2; D is perhaps TRBD2 (6 bases). The V and J ends lost 5 bases and 6 bases respectively, with 16 bases between them. CDR1 and CDR2 (germline): SGHTA, FQGTGA. This CDR3 contains 15 residues.

The chain employs TRBV3-1 (or the pseudogene TRBV3-2) and TRBJ2-3; 8 bases map to TRBD1. The length of the CDR3 is 16 residues. Germline CDR1 LGHDT, CDR2 YNNKEL (reference sequence). Unmatched junction bases numbered 7, after V lost 4 bases and J lost 1 base. CDR3: CASSPGQALGTDTQYF. The CDR3 DNA follows: TGTGCCAGCAGCCCGGGACAGGCTCTCGGCACAGATACGCAGTATTTT.

This chain links TRBV7-9 with TRBJ2-5, with TRBD2 identical over 9 bases. The CDR3 covers 14 residues. CDR1 is SEHNR and CDR2 is FQNEAQ in the germline V gene (reference sequence). V lost 5 bases to trimming and J lost 6 bases; unmatched junction nucleotides: 7. CDR3 in amino acids: CASSETGLAQTQYF. CDR3 nucleotides: TGTGCCAGCAGCGAGACCGGACTAGCGCAGACCCAGTACTTC.

The chain uses TRBV5-6 and TRBJ2-7, with no clear D. CDR1 and CDR2 from the germline V gene are SGHDT and YYEEEE. Trimming cost V 0 bases and J 1 base, with 8 bases left between them. This CDR3 is built from 14 residues. The chain's CDR3 is CASSLVTKSYEQYF. DNA of the CDR3: TGTGCCAGCAGCTTGGTGACAAAATCCTACGAGCAGTACTTC.

In the case of this clone: This sample also contains other DNA sequences that code for the same CDR3. The chain is built from TRBV6-2 or TRBV6-3 and TRBJ1-1; TRBD1 is a possible D gene (6 bases). The CDR3 is 14 residues long. The V and J ends lost 2 bases and 1 base respectively, with 8 bases between them. CDR1 and CDR2 from the germline V gene are MNHEY and SVGEGT. The CDR3 sequence is CASSYLGQNTEAFF. CDR3 nucleotide sequence: TGTGCCAGCAGTTACCTGGGACAGAACACTGAAGCTTTCTTT.